What follows is one TCR beta chain and its context. No antigen is known for it. The sample comes from a study of T cell responses to AZD1222 COVID-19 vaccine. Across the whole study: Recipients boosted at about 4 weeks or about 12 weeks are pooled.

V trimming: 2 bases; J trimming: 6 bases; junction bases outside the gene matches: 7. CDR3 size: 15 residues. Per the germline V gene, CDR1 is MNHEY and CDR2 is SMNVEV (reference sequence). Study-wide results and caveats: Distributed over spike, vaccine-associated CD4 TCRs predominated at 160-218 and 743-854. The breadth and depth of Spike-specific TCRs increased once two AZD1222 doses had been given. Nearly half of unique spike-specific TCRs reportedly avoided B.1.351 and B.1.1.7 mutated regions.

Some clones are missing from TCRdb's copy, which holds only in-frame ones; the method was immunoSEQ multiplex PCR. The sample has about 150,000 clones, roughly 87% seen once. The sequencing used peripheral blood, collected on day 0 of AZD1222 vaccination. This receptor was identified in an adult in good health. The chain employs TRBV27 and TRBJ1-5, with 7 bases identical to TRBD1. This chain's CDR3 is CASSLEGAQGQPQHF. The CDR3 bases are TGTGCCAGCAGTTTAGAGGGGGCGCAGGGTCAGCCCCAGCATTTT.